This entry features one T cell receptor beta chain sequence. Some clones are missing from TCRdb's copy, which holds only in-frame ones; the method was immunoSEQ multiplex PCR. The sample records roughly 330,000 clones, roughly 82% being singletons. The sample comes from a study of blood T cell repertoires in COVID-19. Across the study: Sites across the United States, Italy and Spain contributed samples from acute and convalescent COVID-19. In each case, the material was cDNA or gDNA derived from T cells, B-cell-depleted T cells, or PBMCs.

In germline, CDR1 is LNHNV, CDR2 YYDKDF (reference sequence). Germline trimming cut 3 bases from V and 3 bases from J; bases unmatched to any gene: 1. The CDR3 covers 14 residues. This sequence joins TRBV15 and TRBJ1-1; 10 bases fit TRBD1. The sample taken for sequencing was peripheral blood. The sequence came from a woman aged 45 to 65 with acute or convalescent COVID-19. The CDR3 is CATSSGTGDTEAFF. CDR3 in DNA: TGTGCCACCAGCAGTGGGACAGGGGACACTGAAGCTTTCTTT.